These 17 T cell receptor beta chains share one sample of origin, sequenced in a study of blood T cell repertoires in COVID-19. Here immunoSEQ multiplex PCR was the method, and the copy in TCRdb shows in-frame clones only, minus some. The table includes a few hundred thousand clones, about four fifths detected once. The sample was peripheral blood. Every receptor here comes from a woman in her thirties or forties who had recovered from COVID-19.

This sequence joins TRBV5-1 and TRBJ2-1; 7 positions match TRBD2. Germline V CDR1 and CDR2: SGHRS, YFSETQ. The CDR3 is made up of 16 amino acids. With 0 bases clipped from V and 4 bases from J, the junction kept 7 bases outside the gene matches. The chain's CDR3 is CASSLDRVRGYNEQFF. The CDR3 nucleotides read TGCGCCAGCAGCTTGGACCGGGTGCGGGGGTACAATGAGCAGTTCTTC. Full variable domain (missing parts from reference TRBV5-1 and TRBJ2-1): KAGVTQTPRYLIKTRGQQVTLSCSPISGHRSVSWYQQTPGQGLQFLFEYFSETQRNKGNFPGRFSGRQFSNSRSEMNVSTLELGDSALYLCASSLDRVRGYNEQFFGPGTRLTVL.

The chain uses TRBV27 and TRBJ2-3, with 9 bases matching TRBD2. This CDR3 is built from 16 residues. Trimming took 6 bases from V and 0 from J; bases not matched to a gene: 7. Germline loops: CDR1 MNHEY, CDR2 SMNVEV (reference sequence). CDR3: CASRLLAGDSTDTQYF. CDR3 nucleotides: TGTGCCAGCAGACTTTTAGCGGGGGATAGCACAGATACGCAGTATTTT.

In DNA form, the CDR3 reads TGCGCCAGCAGCCAGGCAACAGGGGGACCTGGAAACACCATATATTTT. Translating it yields CASSQATGGPGNTIYF. The rearrangement links TRBV4-1 to TRBJ1-3, with 8 bases that match TRBD1. V dropped 3 bases and J dropped 2; count of bases not matched to a gene: 6. Germline-derived CDR1 and CDR2 are MGHRA and YSYEKL. The CDR3 is made up of 16 amino acids.

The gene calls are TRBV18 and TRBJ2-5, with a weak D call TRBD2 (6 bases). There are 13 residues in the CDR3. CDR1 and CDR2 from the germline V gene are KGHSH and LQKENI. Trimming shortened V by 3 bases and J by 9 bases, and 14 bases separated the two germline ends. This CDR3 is CASSPLLGEAQYF. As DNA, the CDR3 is TGTGCCAGCTCACCCCTACTAGGGGAGGCCCAGTACTTC.

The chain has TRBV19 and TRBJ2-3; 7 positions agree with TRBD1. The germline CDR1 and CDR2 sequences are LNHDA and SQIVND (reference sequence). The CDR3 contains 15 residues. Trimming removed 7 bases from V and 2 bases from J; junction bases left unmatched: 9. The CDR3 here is CASTTGTALTDTQYF. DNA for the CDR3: TGTGCCAGTACGACCGGGACAGCCCTCACAGATACGCAGTATTTT. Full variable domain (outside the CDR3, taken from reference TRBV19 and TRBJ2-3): DGGITQSPKYLFRKEGQNVTLSCEQNLNHDAMYWYRQDPGQGLRLIYYSQIVNDFQKGDIAEGYSVSREKKESFPLTVTSAQKNPTAFYLCASTTGTALTDTQYFGPGTRLTVL.

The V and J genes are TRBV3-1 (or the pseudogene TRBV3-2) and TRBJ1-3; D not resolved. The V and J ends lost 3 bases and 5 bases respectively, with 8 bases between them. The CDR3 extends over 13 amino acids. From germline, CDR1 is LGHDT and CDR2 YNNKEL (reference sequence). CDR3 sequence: CASSQGRRNTIYF. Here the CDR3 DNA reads TGTGCCAGCAGCCAGGGCCGCAGAAACACCATATATTTT.

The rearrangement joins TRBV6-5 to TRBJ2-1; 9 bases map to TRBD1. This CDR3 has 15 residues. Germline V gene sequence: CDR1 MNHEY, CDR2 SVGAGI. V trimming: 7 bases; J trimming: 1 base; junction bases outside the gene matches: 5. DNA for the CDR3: TGTGCCAGCACCCGGACAGGGGCATCCTACAATGAGCAGTTCTTC. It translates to CASTRTGASYNEQFF.

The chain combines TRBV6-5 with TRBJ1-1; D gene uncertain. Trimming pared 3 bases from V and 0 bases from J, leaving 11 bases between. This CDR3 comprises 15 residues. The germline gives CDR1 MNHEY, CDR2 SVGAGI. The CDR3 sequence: CASSYGGPVNTEAFF. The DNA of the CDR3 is TGTGCCAGCAGTTATGGTGGCCCAGTGAACACTGAAGCTTTCTTT.

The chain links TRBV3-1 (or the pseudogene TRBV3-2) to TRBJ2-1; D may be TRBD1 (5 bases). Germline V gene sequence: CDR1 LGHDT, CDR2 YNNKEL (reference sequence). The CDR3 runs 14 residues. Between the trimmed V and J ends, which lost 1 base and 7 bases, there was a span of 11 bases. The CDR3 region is CASSQGRVLNEQFF. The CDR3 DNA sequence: TGTGCCAGCAGCCAAGGCAGGGTCTTGAATGAGCAGTTCTTC.

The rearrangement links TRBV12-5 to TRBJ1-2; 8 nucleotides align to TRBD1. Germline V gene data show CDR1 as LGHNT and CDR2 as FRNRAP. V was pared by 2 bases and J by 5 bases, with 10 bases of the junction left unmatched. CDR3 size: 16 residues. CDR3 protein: CASGLTGQGVSYGYTF. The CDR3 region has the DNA TGTGCTAGTGGTTTGACTGGACAGGGCGTCTCGTATGGCTACACCTTC.

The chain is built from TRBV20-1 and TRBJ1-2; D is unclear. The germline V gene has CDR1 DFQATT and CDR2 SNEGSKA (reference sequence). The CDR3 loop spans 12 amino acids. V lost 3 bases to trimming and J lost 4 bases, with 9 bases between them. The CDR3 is CSASNTSYGYTF. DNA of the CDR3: TGCAGTGCTAGTAACACGTCCTATGGCTACACCTTC.

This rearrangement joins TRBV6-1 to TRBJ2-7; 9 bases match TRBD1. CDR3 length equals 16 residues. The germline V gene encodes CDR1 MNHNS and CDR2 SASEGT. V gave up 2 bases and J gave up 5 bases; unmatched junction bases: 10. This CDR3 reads CASSEFLGQGRNEQYF. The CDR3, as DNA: TGTGCCAGCAGTGAATTTCTCGGACAGGGGCGCAACGAGCAGTACTTC.

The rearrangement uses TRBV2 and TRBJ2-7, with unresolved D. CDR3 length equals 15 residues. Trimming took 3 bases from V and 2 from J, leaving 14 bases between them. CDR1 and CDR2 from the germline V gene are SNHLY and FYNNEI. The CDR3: CASSETGSVTYEQYF. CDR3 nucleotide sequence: TGTGCCAGCAGTGAGACCGGGTCAGTAACCTACGAGCAGTACTTC.

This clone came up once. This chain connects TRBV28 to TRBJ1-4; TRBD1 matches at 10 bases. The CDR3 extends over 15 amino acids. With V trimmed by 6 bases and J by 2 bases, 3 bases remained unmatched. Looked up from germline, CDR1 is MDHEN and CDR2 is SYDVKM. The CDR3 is CASREDRGTNEKLFF. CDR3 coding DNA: TGTGCCAGCAGGGAGGACAGGGGGACTAATGAAAAACTGTTTTTT.

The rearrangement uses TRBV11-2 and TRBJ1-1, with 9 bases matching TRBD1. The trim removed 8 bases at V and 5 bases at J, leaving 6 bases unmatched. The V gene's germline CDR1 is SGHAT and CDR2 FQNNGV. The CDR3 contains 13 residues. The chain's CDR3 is CASLKDRGTEAFF. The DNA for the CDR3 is TGTGCCAGCCTCAAGGACAGGGGAACTGAAGCTTTCTTT.

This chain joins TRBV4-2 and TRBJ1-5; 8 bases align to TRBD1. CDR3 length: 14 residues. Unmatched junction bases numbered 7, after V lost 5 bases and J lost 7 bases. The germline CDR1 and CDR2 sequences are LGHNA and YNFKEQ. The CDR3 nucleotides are TGTGCCAGCAGCGAGGGAGACAGGGGACAGCCCCAGCATTTT. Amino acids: CASSEGDRGQPQHF.

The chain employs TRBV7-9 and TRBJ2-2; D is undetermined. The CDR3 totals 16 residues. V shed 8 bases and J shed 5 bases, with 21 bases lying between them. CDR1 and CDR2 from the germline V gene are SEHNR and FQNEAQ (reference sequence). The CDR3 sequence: CASRPLGSTFTGELFF. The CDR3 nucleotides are TGTGCCAGCCGCCCTTTGGGCTCTACGTTTACCGGGGAGCTGTTTTTT.